These 27 T cell receptor beta chains originate from one sample sequenced in a study of blood T cell repertoires in COVID-19. The method was immunoSEQ multiplex PCR; TCRdb's version includes in-frame clones alone and lacks a portion of them. Of about 320,000 clones in the sample, 90% to 95% are singletons; the top ten hold around 3.9%. The sequenced sample consisted of PBMCs or T cells enriched from blood (not recorded which). The source is a woman between 25 and 40 years old who had been exposed to COVID-19.

The chain joins TRBV7-7 to TRBJ2-3, with D possibly TRBD2 on 5 matching bases. V was cut by 1 base and J by 2 bases, with 10 bases left in between. The CDR3 has 15 residues. Germline CDR1 is SSHAT and CDR2 is FNYEAQ (reference sequence). CDR3 residues: CASSLGPSYTDTQYF. The CDR3 DNA reads TGTGCCAGCAGCTTAGGGCCTAGCTACACAGATACGCAGTATTTT.

The CDR3 bases are TGTGCCAGCAGCCAAGCGGGTCGGCAGAGCTATAATTCACCCCTCCACTTT. Translation gives CASSQAGRQSYNSPLHF. This sequence joins TRBV4-2 and TRBJ1-6, with D hard to call. The CDR3 covers 17 residues. Deletions cut 1 base from V and 3 bases from J, with 13 bases between. Germline V lookup: CDR1 LGHNA, CDR2 YNFKEQ.

This clone was found a few times. Other DNA sequences in the same sample also yield this CDR3. The chain carries TRBV18 and TRBJ1-1; D may be TRBD1 (6 bases). CDR3 length equals 14 residues. Per germline, CDR1 KGHSH and CDR2 LQKENI. V lost 3 bases and J 1 base, leaving 9 bases between the germline ends. The CDR3 region is CASSPPTGNTEAFF. CDR3 sequence (DNA): TGTGCCAGCTCACCTCCGACAGGGAACACTGAAGCTTTCTTT.

This sequence joins TRBV19 and TRBJ2-7; D perhaps matches TRBD2 (6 bases). Trimming took off 3 bases at V and 3 bases at J, with 21 bases between the two ends. CDR3 length equals 17 residues. Germline assignment: CDR1 LNHDA and CDR2 SQIVND (reference sequence). CDR3 sequence reads: CASSIGRYQLGGYEQYF. CDR3 DNA sequence: TGTGCCAGTAGTATCGGGCGTTACCAACTGGGAGGCTACGAGCAGTACTTC.

This clone occurred once. The V gene is TRBV24-1, the J gene TRBJ2-2; 9 bases are shared with TRBD1. The trim removed 3 bases at V and 0 bases at J, leaving 4 bases unmatched. CDR1 is KGHDR and CDR2 is SFDVKD in the germline V gene. The CDR3 has 17 residues. CDR3 in amino acids: CATSDHGQGSNTGELFF. CDR3 nucleotide sequence: TGTGCCACCAGTGATCATGGACAGGGGTCGAACACCGGGGAGCTGTTTTTT.

The chain couples TRBV11-2 to TRBJ2-7; D is ambiguous. CDR1 and CDR2 (germline): SGHAT, FQNNGV. V was pared by 5 bases and J by 3 bases, with 11 bases between. This CDR3 comprises 13 residues. The CDR3: CASSPRGGYEQYF. CDR3 in DNA: TGTGCCAGCAGCCCTCGAGGCGGCTACGAGCAGTACTTC.

The J gene is TRBJ2-5, the V gene TRBV5-1, with 8 bases aligning to TRBD2. The germline V gene has CDR1 SGHRS and CDR2 YFSETQ. The CDR3 extends over 15 amino acids. With V trimmed by 3 bases and J by 5 bases, 9 bases remained unmatched. The CDR3 nucleotides are TGCGCCAGCAGCTGGGGTAGCGGGGAGTTCGAGACCCAGTACTTC. Protein: CASSWGSGEFETQYF.

The rearrangement joins TRBV30 to TRBJ2-5; D is perhaps TRBD2 (6 bases). CDR1 and CDR2 (germline): GTSNPN, SVGIG (reference sequence). This CDR3 spans 13 amino acids. Trimming stripped 1 base from V and 1 base from J, with 7 bases between. In DNA, the CDR3 is TGTGCCTGGAGTGGGGGACTCCAAGAGACCCAGTACTTC. Its protein is CAWSGGLQETQYF.

This clone was counted once. The chain uses TRBV5-5 and TRBJ1-1; tentative D call: TRBD1 (5 bases). The CDR3 contains 14 residues. V lost 0 bases to trimming and J lost 4 bases, with 10 bases between them. Germline V gene lookup returns CDR1 SGHKS and CDR2 YYEKEE (reference sequence). CDR3 loop: CASSLAGGVTEAFF. The CDR3, as DNA: TGTGCCAGCAGCTTGGCCGGGGGGGTCACTGAAGCTTTCTTT.

The chain links TRBV4-2 to TRBJ1-2, with D possibly matching TRBD1 (5 bases). Trimming pared 4 bases from V and 1 base from J, leaving 13 bases between. The CDR3 loop spans 15 amino acids. The germline V gene encodes CDR1 LGHNA and CDR2 YNFKEQ. CDR3 loop: CASSLRRGGNYGYTF. The CDR3 DNA sequence: TGTGCCAGCAGCCTCCGTCGGGGGGGTAACTATGGCTACACCTTC.

The chain links TRBV6-5 to TRBJ1-2, with D maybe TRBD1 (5 bases). Germline loops: CDR1 MNHEY, CDR2 SVGAGI. The length of the CDR3 is 12 residues. Trimming removed 8 bases at V and 3 bases at J, with 10 bases between. The CDR3 reads CASARGDYGYTF. Here the CDR3 DNA reads TGTGCCAGCGCCCGGGGGGACTATGGCTACACCTTC.

The chain employs TRBV19 and TRBJ1-5; D remains unclear. The CDR3 consists of 13 residues. The germline V gene has CDR1 LNHDA and CDR2 SQIVND (reference sequence). Between the trimmed V and J ends, which lost 0 bases and 7 bases, there was a span of 7 bases. The CDR3 protein is CASSIEPTQPQHF. DNA for the CDR3: TGTGCCAGTAGTATAGAACCAACACAGCCCCAGCATTTT.

The V and J genes are TRBV5-1 and TRBJ1-4; 8 bases are shared with TRBD1. This CDR3 has 16 residues. V lost 6 bases to trimming and J lost 1 base; unmatched junction nucleotides: 8. From germline, CDR1 is SGHRS and CDR2 YFSETQ. The CDR3 DNA follows: TGCGCCAGCAAGTCAGGGGGCGCGTTAACTAATGAAAAACTGTTTTTT. This translates into CASKSGGALTNEKLFF.

The chain carries TRBV7-9 and TRBJ1-2; 9 bases are shared with TRBD1. Germline lookup yields CDR1 SEHNR and CDR2 FQNEAQ (reference sequence). This CDR3 is 15 amino acids long. J gave up 2 bases and V 5 bases, and 6 bases lay outside the gene matches. The CDR3 is CASSHTGGANYGYTF. The CDR3, as DNA: TGTGCCAGCAGCCACACAGGGGGCGCCAACTATGGCTACACCTTC.

This rearrangement joins TRBV2 to TRBJ1-2; 7 nucleotides line up with TRBD1. The V and J ends lost 5 bases and 3 bases, in that order; junction bases with no gene match: 12. Germline V gene data show CDR1 as SNHLY and CDR2 as FYNNEI. The CDR3 sequence is 16 residues long. CDR3 nucleotide sequence: TGTGCCAGCAGTCCTACCCGTCGGGACAGCTACTATGGCTACACCTTC. It yields the protein CASSPTRRDSYYGYTF.

The chain joins TRBV18 to TRBJ2-3; possibly TRBD1 for D (6 bases). V shed 3 bases and J shed 1 base, with 8 bases lying between them. This CDR3 has 14 amino acids. Germline CDR1 reads KGHSH; CDR2 reads LQKENI. The CDR3 DNA reads TGTGCCAGCTCACCGGCAGGGGGCACAGATACGCAGTATTTT. It specifies CASSPAGGTDTQYF.

This rearrangement joins TRBV27 to TRBJ1-2; no firm D call. The germline CDR1 and CDR2 sequences are MNHEY and SMNVEV (reference sequence). Deletions cut 8 bases from V and 2 bases from J, with 12 bases between. This CDR3 has 13 residues. CDR3 in amino acids: CASGNSINYGYTF. CDR3 sequence (DNA): TGTGCCAGCGGCAACAGCATCAACTATGGCTACACCTTC.

V is TRBV5-1 and J is TRBJ2-3, with D possibly TRBD2 on 5 matching bases. V was clipped by 0 bases and J by 0 bases, with 11 bases between them. From germline, CDR1 is SGHRS and CDR2 YFSETQ. The CDR3 has 16 residues. The CDR3 nucleotides are TGCGCCAGCAGCTTGGACCCTAGCCCTAGCACAGATACGCAGTATTTT. As protein: CASSLDPSPSTDTQYF.

V is TRBV4-1 and J is TRBJ2-1, with D possibly matching TRBD1 (5 bases). CDR1 and CDR2 from the germline V gene are MGHRA and YSYEKL. Trimming cost V 2 bases and J 0 bases, with 11 bases left between them. CDR3 length equals 16 residues. The CDR3 sequence is CASSQSQGSSYNEQFF. The CDR3 DNA reads TGCGCCAGCAGCCAATCCCAGGGCAGCTCCTACAATGAGCAGTTCTTC.

The V call is TRBV2, the J call TRBJ1-5, with TRBD1 identical over 7 bases. Germline lookup yields CDR1 SNHLY and CDR2 FYNNEI. Germline trimming cut 0 bases from V and 4 bases from J; bases unmatched to any gene: 15. CDR3 size: 19 residues. The CDR3 loop is CASSEAPLGGFTRNQPQHF. The CDR3 nucleotides are TGTGCCAGCAGTGAAGCGCCGTTAGGGGGCTTTACCCGAAATCAGCCCCAGCATTTT.

This chain uses TRBV2 with TRBJ1-2, with D possibly TRBD1 on 5 matching bases. The CDR3 spans 13 residues. V was pared by 3 bases and J by 2 bases, with 7 bases between. Germline assignment: CDR1 SNHLY and CDR2 FYNNEI. CDR3 bases: TGTGCCAGCAGTGACAGGGAAAACTATGGCTACACCTTC. Translation: CASSDRENYGYTF.

The CDR3 bases are TGTGCCAGCAACCGGGACAGGGGGGAAAAACTGTTTTTT. Translation gives CASNRDRGEKLFF. The rearrangement uses TRBV6-6 and TRBJ1-4; the match to TRBD1 covers 11 bases. Germline V lookup: CDR1 MNHNY, CDR2 SVGAGI (reference sequence). The trim removed 7 bases at V and 8 bases at J, leaving 3 bases unmatched. CDR3 length: 13 residues.

The rearrangement uses TRBV14 and TRBJ2-1; D unclear. Trimming took 1 base from V and 3 from J, leaving 13 bases between them. The CDR3 is made up of 16 amino acids. Germline V lookup: CDR1 SGHDN, CDR2 FVKESK. CDR3 DNA sequence: TGTGCCAGCAGCCAAGGAGATCTTCAAGTCTACAATGAGCAGTTCTTC. Its protein product is CASSQGDLQVYNEQFF.

V usage is TRBV28 and J usage is TRBJ1-2, with 7 positions matching TRBD1. The trim removed 5 bases at V and 2 bases at J, leaving 8 bases unmatched. The CDR3 runs 15 residues. From germline, CDR1 is MDHEN and CDR2 SYDVKM. For the CDR3, the DNA is TGTGCCAGCAGTCCGGCACAGGGGCGGAACTATGGCTACACCTTC. It is translated as CASSPAQGRNYGYTF.

J is TRBJ1-5 and V is TRBV6-1, with TRBD1 as a possible D gene (5 bases). The CDR3 consists of 15 residues. Germline CDR1 reads MNHNS; CDR2 reads SASEGT. Trimming took 2 bases from V and 6 from J, leaving 14 bases between them. The CDR3 sequence is CASSEIQGGSQPQHF. The CDR3, as DNA: TGTGCCAGCAGTGAAATTCAGGGAGGAAGTCAGCCCCAGCATTTT.

V usage is TRBV19 and J usage is TRBJ2-3, with D perhaps matching TRBD2 (7 bases). V lost 6 bases, J lost 8 bases, and 15 bases lay in between. From germline, CDR1 is LNHDA and CDR2 SQIVND (reference sequence). The CDR3 is made up of 13 amino acids. CDR3 DNA sequence: TGTGCCAGTAGCAATCCGGGGGGCGGTACGCAGTATTTT. Residues: CASSNPGGGTQYF.

The chain couples TRBV4-1 to TRBJ1-6; 11 bases are a match to TRBD1. The CDR3 has 16 residues. The J segment lost 9 bases and the V segment lost 2 bases, leaving 6 bases of the junction unmatched. CDR1 and CDR2 from the germline V gene are MGHRA and YSYEKL. The DNA for the CDR3 is TGCGCCAGCAGCCAATCAGCGGGACAGGGGGGTTCACCCCTCCACTTT. The encoded protein is CASSQSAGQGGSPLHF.